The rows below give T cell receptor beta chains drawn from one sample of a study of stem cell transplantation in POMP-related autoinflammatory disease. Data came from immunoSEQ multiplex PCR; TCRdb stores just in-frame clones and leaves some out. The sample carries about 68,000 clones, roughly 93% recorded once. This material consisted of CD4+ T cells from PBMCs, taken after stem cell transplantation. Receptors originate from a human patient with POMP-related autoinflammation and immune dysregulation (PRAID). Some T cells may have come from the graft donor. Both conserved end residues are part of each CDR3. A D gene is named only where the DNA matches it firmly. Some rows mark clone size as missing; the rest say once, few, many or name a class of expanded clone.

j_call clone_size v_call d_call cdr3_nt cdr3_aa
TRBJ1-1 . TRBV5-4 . TGTGCCAGCAGCTTGAGTACACGCATGAACACTGAAGCTTTCTTT CASSLSTRMNTEAFF
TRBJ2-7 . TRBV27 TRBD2 TGTGCCAGCAGTTTTATTTTAGCGGGGATCTACGAGCAGTACTTC CASSFILAGIYEQYF
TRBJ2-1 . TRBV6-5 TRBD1 TGTGCCACCGTGGACAGGAACTCCTACAATGAGCAGTTCTTC CATVDRNSYNEQFF
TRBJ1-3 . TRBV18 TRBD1 TGTGCCAGCTCACCAAGGACAGGGGAAGGAGGAAACACCATATATTTT CASSPRTGEGGNTIYF
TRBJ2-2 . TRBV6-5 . . CASSYRRAGELFF
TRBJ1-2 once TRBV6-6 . TGTGCCAGCAGCCCTCCCGAGGGGACGTTCTATGGCTACACCTTC CASSPPEGTFYGYTF
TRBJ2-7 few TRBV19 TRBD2 TGTGCCAGTAGTAAATTAAGTAGCGGGTCTCTCCCTACGCGGCAGTACTTC CASSKLSSGSLPTRQYF
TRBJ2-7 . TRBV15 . TGTGCCACCAGCACCCCGGGAGCCTACGAGCAGTACTTC CATSTPGAYEQYF
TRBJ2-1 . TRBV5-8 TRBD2 TGTGCCAGCAGCTTGGCCCAAAGCGGGGGGCCCTACAATGAGCAGTTCTTC CASSLAQSGGPYNEQFF
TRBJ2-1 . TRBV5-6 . TGTGCCAGCAGCTTGAGGATGGGGGCGGGTGAGCAGTTCTTC CASSLRMGAGEQFF
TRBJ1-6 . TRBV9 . TGTGCCAGCAGCGTAGACGGCCCCCTCCACTTT CASSVDGPLHF
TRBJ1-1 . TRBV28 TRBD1 TGTGCTTGTTCCCGGACAGGGATCACTGAAGCTTTCTTT CACSRTGITEAFF
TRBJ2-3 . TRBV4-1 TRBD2 TGCGCCAGCAGCCAAGATCCAGTGACTAGCGGGGGCATCTTCACAGATACGCAGTATTTT CASSQDPVTSGGIFTDTQYF
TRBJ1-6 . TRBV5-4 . TGTGCCAGCAGCTTGGAACAGGGCGCAAATTCACCCCTCCACTTT CASSLEQGANSPLHF
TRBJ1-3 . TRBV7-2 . TGTGCCAGCAGCTGGGGAAACACCATATATTTT CASSWGNTIYF
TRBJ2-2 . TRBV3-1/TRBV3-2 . TGTGCCAGCAGCCACCCAAGCGGGTTTAACACCGGGGAGTTGTTTTTT CASSHPSGFNTGELFF